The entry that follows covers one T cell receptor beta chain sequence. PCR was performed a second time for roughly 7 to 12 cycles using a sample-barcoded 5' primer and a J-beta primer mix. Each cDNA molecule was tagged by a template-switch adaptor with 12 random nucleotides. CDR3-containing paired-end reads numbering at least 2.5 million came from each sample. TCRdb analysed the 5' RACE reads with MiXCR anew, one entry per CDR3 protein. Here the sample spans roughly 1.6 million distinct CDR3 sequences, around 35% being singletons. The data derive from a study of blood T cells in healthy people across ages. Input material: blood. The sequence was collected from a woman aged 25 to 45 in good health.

CDR3 protein: CSASVWGYTF. The CDR3 coding sequence is TGCAGTGCTAGTGTGTGGGGCTACACCTTC. The rearrangement joins TRBV20-1 to TRBJ1-2; the D is unclear. The V end lost 3 bases, the J end lost 8 bases, and 7 bases lay between the germline ends. Germline assignment: CDR1 DFQATT and CDR2 SNEGSKA (reference sequence). This CDR3 is 10 amino acids long.